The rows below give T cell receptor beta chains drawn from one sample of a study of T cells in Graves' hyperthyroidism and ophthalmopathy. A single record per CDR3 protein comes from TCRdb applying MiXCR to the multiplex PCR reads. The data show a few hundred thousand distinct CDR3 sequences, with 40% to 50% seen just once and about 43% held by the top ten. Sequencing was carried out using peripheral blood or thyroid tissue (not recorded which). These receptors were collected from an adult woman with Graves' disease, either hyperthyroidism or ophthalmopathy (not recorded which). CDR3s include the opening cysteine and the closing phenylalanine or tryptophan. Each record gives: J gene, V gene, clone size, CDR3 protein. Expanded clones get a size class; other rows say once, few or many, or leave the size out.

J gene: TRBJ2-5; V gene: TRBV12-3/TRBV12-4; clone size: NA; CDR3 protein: CASRRHGQGRETQYF
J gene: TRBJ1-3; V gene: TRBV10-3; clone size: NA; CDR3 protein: CAISDATGVGNTIYF
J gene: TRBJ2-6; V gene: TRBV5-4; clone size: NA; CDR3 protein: CASSWVAGANVLTF
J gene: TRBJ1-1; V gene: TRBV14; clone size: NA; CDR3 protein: CASSPYRQGGTEAFF
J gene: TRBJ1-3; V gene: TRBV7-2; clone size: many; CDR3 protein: CASSPSSQDTGNTIYF
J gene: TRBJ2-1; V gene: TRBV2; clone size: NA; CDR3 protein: CASRKGTSGTYNEQFF
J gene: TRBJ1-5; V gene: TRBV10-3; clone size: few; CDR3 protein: CAISEQTGFGQPQHF
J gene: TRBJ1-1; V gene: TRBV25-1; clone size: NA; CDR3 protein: CASSEGGGRTEAFF
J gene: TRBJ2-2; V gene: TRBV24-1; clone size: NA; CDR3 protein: CATQGAWNTGELFF
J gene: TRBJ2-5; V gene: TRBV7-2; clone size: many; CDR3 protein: CASSSHRGGETQYF
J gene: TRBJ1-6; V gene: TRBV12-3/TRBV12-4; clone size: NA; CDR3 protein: CASRHVGSPLHF
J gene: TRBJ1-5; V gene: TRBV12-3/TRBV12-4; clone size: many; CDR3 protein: CASSLLDTNQPQHF
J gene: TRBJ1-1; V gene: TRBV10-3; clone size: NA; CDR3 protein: CAILRGAEAFF
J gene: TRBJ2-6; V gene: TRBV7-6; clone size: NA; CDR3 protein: CASSLAPRRGDTEAF
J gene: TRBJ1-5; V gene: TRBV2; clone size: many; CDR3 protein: CASSFPGQGNQPQHF
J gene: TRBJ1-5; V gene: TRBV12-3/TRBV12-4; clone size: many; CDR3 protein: CASSKFNQPQHF
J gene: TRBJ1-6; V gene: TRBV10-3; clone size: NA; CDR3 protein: CASSLGHPSPLHF
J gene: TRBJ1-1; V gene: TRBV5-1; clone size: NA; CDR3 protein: CASSKRRGNTEAFF
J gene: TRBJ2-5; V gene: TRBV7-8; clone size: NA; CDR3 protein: CASSLGPLGLEETQYF
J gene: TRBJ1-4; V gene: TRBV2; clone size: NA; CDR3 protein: CASSYSEDEKLFF
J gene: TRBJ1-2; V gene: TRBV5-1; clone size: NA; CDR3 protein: CASSIIGAAAAGYTF
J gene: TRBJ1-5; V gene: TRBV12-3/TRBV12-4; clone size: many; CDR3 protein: CASSAGQRNQPQHF
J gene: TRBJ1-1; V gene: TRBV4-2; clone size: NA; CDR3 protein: CASSQDQGAAFF
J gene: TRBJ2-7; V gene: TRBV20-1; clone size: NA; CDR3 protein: CSASARDLSYEQYF
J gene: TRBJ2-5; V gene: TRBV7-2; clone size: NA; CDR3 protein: CASSLWIPQETQYF
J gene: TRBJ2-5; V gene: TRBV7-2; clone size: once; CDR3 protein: CASSWISGTETQYF
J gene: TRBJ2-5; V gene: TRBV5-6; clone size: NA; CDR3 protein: CASSLEGGQETQYF
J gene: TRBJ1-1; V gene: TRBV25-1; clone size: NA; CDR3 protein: CASIGTGTLNTEAFF
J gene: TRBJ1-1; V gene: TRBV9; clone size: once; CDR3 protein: CASSVAGQPKAFF
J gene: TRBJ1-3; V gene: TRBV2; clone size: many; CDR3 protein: CATSLESGNTIYF
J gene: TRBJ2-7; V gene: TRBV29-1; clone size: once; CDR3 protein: CSPQGVTLYEQYF
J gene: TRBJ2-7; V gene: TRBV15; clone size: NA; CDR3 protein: CATSRVPGQGYEQYF
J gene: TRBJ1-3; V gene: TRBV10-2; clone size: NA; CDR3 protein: CASSETDLAGNTIYF
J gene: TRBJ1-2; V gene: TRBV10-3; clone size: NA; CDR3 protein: CAIKETGPATTNYGYTF
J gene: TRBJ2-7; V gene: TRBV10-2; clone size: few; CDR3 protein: CATALASGRDEQYF
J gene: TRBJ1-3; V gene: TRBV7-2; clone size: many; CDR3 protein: CASSWQAGGNTIYF
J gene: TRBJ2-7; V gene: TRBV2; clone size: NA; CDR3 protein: CASTQELYEQYF
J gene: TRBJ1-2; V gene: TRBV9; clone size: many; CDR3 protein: CASSVDGRGDYGYTF
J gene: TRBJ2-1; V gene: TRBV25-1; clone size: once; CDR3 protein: CASSWLGKTSGSPNEQFF
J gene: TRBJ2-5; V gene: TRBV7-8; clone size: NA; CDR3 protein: CARLSVYQETQYF
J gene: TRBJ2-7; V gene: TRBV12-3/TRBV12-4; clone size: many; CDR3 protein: CASSGDRADEQYF
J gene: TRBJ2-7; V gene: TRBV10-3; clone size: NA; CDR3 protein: CAISEYRVLYEQYF
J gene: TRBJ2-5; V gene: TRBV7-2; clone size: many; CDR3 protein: CASSPVMAQETQYF
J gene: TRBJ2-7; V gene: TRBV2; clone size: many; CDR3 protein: CASSARAGVEQYF
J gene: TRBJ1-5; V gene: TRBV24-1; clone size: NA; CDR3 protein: CATSDGGEYQPQHF
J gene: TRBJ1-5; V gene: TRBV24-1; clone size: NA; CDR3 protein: CATSVRFSDQPQHF
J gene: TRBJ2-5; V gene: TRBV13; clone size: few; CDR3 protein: CASSPGLAGMFEETQYF
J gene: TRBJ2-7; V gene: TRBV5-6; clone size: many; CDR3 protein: CASSFPSGDKYEQYF
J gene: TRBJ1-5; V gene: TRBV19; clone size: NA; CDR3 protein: CASSIRTYRNQPQHF
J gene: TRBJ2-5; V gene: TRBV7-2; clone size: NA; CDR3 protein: CASSLIQYDYTFGSGTQYF
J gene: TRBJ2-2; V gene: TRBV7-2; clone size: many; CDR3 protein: CASSLVGPSTGELFF
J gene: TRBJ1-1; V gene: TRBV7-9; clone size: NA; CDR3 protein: CASSSRTLMNTEAFF
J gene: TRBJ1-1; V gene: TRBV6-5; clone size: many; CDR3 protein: CASTKDKIDTEAFF
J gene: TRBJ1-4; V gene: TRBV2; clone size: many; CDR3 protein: CASSEETGGEKLFF
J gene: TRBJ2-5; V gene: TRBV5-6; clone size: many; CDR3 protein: CASSTQETQYF
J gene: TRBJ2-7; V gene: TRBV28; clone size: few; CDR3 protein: CASFPAGGRDEQYF
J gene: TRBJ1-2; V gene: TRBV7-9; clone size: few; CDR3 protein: CASSLERDRPYYGSTF
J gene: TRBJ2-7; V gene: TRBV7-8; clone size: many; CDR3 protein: CASSPRRDSAEEQYF
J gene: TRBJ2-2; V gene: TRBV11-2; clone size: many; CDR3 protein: CASSARLASGELFF